The 8 T cell receptor beta chains in this list originate from one sample, sequenced in a study of blood T cells in healthy people across ages. A second PCR of 7 to 11 cycles used a sample-barcoded 5' primer and a J-beta primer mix. TCRdb ran MiXCR on the 5' RACE reads and lists one entry per CDR3 protein. The sample includes some 1.7 million distinct CDR3 sequences, 28% of them seen just once. Sequencing input: blood. The origin of the receptors is a woman in her thirties in good health.

The chain joins TRBV21-1 to TRBJ2-5; the table's D call TRBD1 went unverified against the DNA. The assigned J gene may be wrong: the sequence end matches TRBJ2-7 better. TRBV21-1 has pseudogene status. The CDR3 covers 15 residues. Written as DNA, the CDR3 is TGTGCCAGCAGCCCCGCGGGGGACAGGGTGAACGAGCAGTACTTC. It encodes CASSPAGDRVNEQYF.

The chain links TRBV7-7 to TRBJ2-5; 8 bases fit TRBD2. The V and J ends lost 5 bases and 2 bases, in that order; junction bases with no gene match: 7. This CDR3 region has 15 residues. CDR1 and CDR2 (germline): SSHAT, FNYEAQ (reference sequence). The CDR3 nucleotides are TGTGCCAGCAGCCCGGGGGGGACGGAGCAAGAGACCCAGTACTTC. Protein sequence: CASSPGGTEQETQYF.

The chain combines TRBV6-6 with TRBJ1-1, with a possible D match to TRBD1 (5 bases). Trimming removed 7 bases at V and 7 bases at J, with 13 bases between. Germline lookup yields CDR1 MNHNY and CDR2 SVGAGI (reference sequence). This CDR3 has 12 amino acids. DNA for the CDR3: TGTGCCAGCAAAACAGGCGGTCTTGAAGCTTTCTTT. Protein sequence: CASKTGGLEAFF.

This clonotype was observed a handful of times. The chain joins TRBV12-3 or TRBV12-4 to TRBJ2-4, with TRBD1 identical over 7 bases. V dropped 3 bases and J dropped 3; count of bases not matched to a gene: 8. CDR3 length equals 16 residues. CDR3 nucleotide sequence: TGTGCCAGCAGTTTGCCCGACAGGGAAGGCAAAAACATTCAGTACTTC. Protein: CASSLPDREGKNIQYF.

This clonotype appeared many times. CDR3 bases: TGCAGTGCTAGATCTCACGAGGGGGGCTACGAGCAGTACTTC. Translated: CSARSHEGGYEQYF. V is TRBV20-1 and J is TRBJ2-7; possibly TRBD1 or TRBD2 for D (6 bases each). V was trimmed by 2 bases and J by 3 bases, leaving 14 bases between them. The germline V gene has CDR1 DFQATT and CDR2 SNEGSKA (reference sequence). CDR3 length equals 14 residues.

The chain recombines TRBV6-2 or TRBV6-3 with TRBJ2-7; tentative D call: TRBD1 (6 bases). Trimming removed 4 bases at V and 0 bases at J, with 19 bases between. The germline V gene has CDR1 MNHEY and CDR2 SVGEGT. The CDR3 loop spans 17 amino acids. DNA for the CDR3: TGTGCCAGCAGTTTCAACCAGGGGAGACTGGACTCCTACGAGCAGTACTTC. Protein product: CASSFNQGRLDSYEQYF.

This clonotype was found many times. The chain carries TRBV10-2 and TRBJ2-1, with 7 bases fitting TRBD2. Germline V gene data show CDR1 as WSHSY and CDR2 as SAAADI. The CDR3 covers 13 residues. In nucleotides, the CDR3 is TGCGCAGGCCGGGCGGGAGCGTACAATGAGCAGTTCTTC. Translating it yields CAGRAGAYNEQFF.

The table lists this clonotype with a few counts. The chain carries TRBV12-3 or TRBV12-4 and TRBJ1-2; D is undetermined. V lost 7 bases and J lost 4, with 13 bases in between. The CDR3 loop spans 13 amino acids. CDR3 amino acids: CASTGVEGYGYTF. Here the CDR3 DNA reads TGTGCCAGCACCGGGGTAGAGGGCTATGGCTACACCTTC.